The present T cell receptor (beta chain) was sequenced within a study of blood T cell repertoires in COVID-19. Enrollees, roughly 18 to 89 years old, lived in 24 US areas. Symptom resolution, clearance, or two negative PCRs marked donors in Cohort 3 as recovered. V dropped 5 bases and J dropped 1 base, with 17 bases sitting between them. The CDR3 is 15 amino acids. Per the germline V gene, CDR1 is GTSNPN and CDR2 is SVGIG (reference sequence). Some clones are missing from TCRdb's copy, which holds only in-frame ones; the method was immunoSEQ multiplex PCR. The table lists a few hundred thousand clones, approximately 90% of them singletons.

The sample was PBMCs or T cells enriched from blood (not recorded which). The TCR sequence derives from a woman in her fifties or sixties who had recovered from COVID-19. V is TRBV30 and J is TRBJ1-1; D is unresolved. CDR3 sequence: CAWDNQRVGNTEAFF. CDR3 sequence (DNA): TGTGCCTGGGACAACCAGCGGGTTGGGAACACTGAAGCTTTCTTT. The full variable domain, its missing parts supplied by reference TRBV30 and TRBJ1-1, is SQTIHQWPATLVQPVGSPLSLECTVEGTSNPNLYWYRQAAGRGLQLLFYSVGIGQISSEVPQNLSASRPQDRQFILSSKKLLLSDSGFYLCAWDNQRVGNTEAFFGQGTRLTVV.